This TCR beta chain originates from a study of blood T cell repertoires in COVID-19. Overall study: Material from acute and convalescent COVID-19 was sourced from the United States, Italy and Spain. T cells, B-cell-depleted T cells, or PBMCs supplied cDNA or gDNA.

As processed by the authors: Estimates of nucleated cell counts were drawn from the amplification of reference gene primers. The method was immunoSEQ multiplex PCR; TCRdb's version includes in-frame clones alone and lacks a portion of them. The V and J calls and clone size are taken from that table; D and trimming were inferred from the DNA. Here the sample spans hundreds of thousands of clones, about 87% being singletons. Recruited during active infection, patients (from Seattle) were subsequently followed longitudinally. The origin of this receptor is a woman in her forties or fifties with COVID-19, enrolled during active disease. The sample taken for sequencing was peripheral blood.

In DNA form, the CDR3 reads TGCGCCAGCAGCTTGGCTGTCGGGGGGGCCAATCGGGAGCTGTTTTTT. This codes for CASSLAVGGANRELFF. The V gene is TRBV5-1, the J gene TRBJ2-2; 8 nucleotides align to TRBD2. CDR1 and CDR2 (germline): SGHRS, YFSETQ. The CDR3 runs to 16 residues. The J segment lost 9 bases and the V segment lost 0 bases, leaving 10 bases of the junction unmatched. Supplemented by reference TRBV5-1 and TRBJ2-2, the full variable domain reads KAGVTQTPRYLIKTRGQQVTLSCSPISGHRSVSWYQQTPGQGLQFLFEYFSETQRNKGNFPGRFSGRQFSNSRSEMNVSTLELGDSALYLCASSLAVGGANRELFFGEGSRLTVL.